These 3 T cell receptor beta chains were sequenced from one sample in a study of cytomegalovirus exposure and HLA in healthy donors. Use of 60 Vbeta and 13 Jbeta primers characterized the PCR. Assay used: immunoSEQ multiplex PCR; TCRdb lists only in-frame clones, some missing. The sample yields tens of thousands of clones, 70% to 85% seen once. Sequenced input: PBMCs. Receptors originate from a woman aged 40 to 50 in good health and CMV-seronegative.

The chain joins TRBV9 to TRBJ2-2; 12 bases agree with TRBD2. The CDR3 contains 16 residues. Germline V gene data show CDR1 as SGDLS and CDR2 as YYNGEE. The J segment lost 0 bases and the V segment lost 10 bases, leaving 7 bases of the junction unmatched. The CDR3 sequence: CASGLAGNTNTGELFF. DNA for the CDR3: TGTGCCTCAGGACTAGCGGGGAATACGAACACCGGGGAGCTGTTTTTT.

The J gene is TRBJ2-7, the V gene TRBV19; D call uncertain. V was cut by 5 bases and J by 6 bases, with 14 bases left in between. The V gene's germline CDR1 is LNHDA and CDR2 SQIVND (reference sequence). CDR3 length equals 13 residues. DNA of the CDR3: TGTGCCAGTAGTCAACCTAGATCGGGCGAGCAGTACTTC. It translates to CASSQPRSGEQYF.

This clone was counted once. The rearrangement uses TRBV10-3 and TRBJ1-3; D is possibly TRBD1 (6 bases). V was shortened by 0 bases and J by 6 bases, with 9 bases between the two germline ends. Germline V gene sequence: CDR1 ENHRY, CDR2 SYGVKD. The CDR3 has 14 residues. CDR3 nucleotides: TGTGCCATCAGTGAGTCTGCAGGGGCAAACACCATATATTTT. Protein sequence: CAISESAGANTIYF.